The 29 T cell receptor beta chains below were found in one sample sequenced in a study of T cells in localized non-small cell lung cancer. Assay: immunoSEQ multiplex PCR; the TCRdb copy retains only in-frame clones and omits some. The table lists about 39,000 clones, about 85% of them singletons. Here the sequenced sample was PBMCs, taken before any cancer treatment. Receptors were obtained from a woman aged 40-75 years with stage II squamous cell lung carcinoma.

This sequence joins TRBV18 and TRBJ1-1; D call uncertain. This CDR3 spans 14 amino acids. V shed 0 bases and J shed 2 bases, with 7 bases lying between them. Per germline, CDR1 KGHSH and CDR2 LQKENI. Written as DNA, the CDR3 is TGTGCCAGCTCACCACCAGCGGCCAACACTGAAGCTTTCTTT. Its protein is CASSPPAANTEAFF.

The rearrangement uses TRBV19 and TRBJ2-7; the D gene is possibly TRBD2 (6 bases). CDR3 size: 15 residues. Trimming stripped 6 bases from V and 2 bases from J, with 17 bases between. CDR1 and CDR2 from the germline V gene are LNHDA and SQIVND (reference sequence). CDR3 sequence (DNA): TGTGCCAGTAGGGCGACTAGAGTTGGGGCCTACGAGCAGTACTTC. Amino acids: CASRATRVGAYEQYF. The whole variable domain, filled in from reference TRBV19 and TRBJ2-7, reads DGGITQSPKYLFRKEGQNVTLSCEQNLNHDAMYWYRQDPGQGLRLIYYSQIVNDFQKGDIAEGYSVSREKKESFPLTVTSAQKNPTAFYLCASRATRVGAYEQYFGPGTRLTVT.

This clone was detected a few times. CDR3 region: CASRGTQQETQYF. CDR3 bases: TGTGCCAGCAGGGGGACACAGCAAGAGACCCAGTACTTC. The chain uses TRBV28 and TRBJ2-5; D possibly corresponds to TRBD1 (6 bases). Germline CDR1 reads MDHEN; CDR2 reads SYDVKM. V gave up 6 bases and J gave up 2 bases, with 10 bases separating them. The CDR3 extends over 13 amino acids.

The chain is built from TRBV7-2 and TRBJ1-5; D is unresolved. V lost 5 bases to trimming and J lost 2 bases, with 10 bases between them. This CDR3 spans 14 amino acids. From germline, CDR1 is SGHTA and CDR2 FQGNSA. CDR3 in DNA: TGTGCCAGCAGCCCGCGATGGGGCAATCAGCCCCAGCATTTT. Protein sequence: CASSPRWGNQPQHF.

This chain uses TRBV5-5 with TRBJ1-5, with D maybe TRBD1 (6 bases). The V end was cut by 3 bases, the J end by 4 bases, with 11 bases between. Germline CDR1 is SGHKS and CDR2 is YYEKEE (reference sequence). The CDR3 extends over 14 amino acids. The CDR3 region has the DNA TGTGCCAGCAGCTCCCTAGGGGGGAATCAGCCCCAGCATTTT. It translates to CASSSLGGNQPQHF.

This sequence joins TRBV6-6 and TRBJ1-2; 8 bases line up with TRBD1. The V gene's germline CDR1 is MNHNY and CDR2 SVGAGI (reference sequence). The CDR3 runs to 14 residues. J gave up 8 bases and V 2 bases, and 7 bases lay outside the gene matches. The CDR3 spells CASSYGQGAGGYTF. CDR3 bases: TGTGCCAGCAGTTACGGTCAGGGGGCGGGAGGCTACACCTTC.

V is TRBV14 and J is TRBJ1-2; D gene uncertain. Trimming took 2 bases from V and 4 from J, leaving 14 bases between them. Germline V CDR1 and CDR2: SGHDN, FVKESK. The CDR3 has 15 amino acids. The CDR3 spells CASSQFGRTLYGYTF. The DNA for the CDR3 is TGTGCCAGCAGCCAATTCGGGCGGACCCTCTATGGCTACACCTTC. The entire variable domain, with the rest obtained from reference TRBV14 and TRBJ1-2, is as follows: EAGVTQFPSHSVIEKGQTVTLRCDPISGHDNLYWYRRVMGKEIKFLLHFVKESKQDESGMPNNRFLAERTGGTYSTLKVQPAELEDSGVYFCASSQFGRTLYGYTFGSGTRLTVV.

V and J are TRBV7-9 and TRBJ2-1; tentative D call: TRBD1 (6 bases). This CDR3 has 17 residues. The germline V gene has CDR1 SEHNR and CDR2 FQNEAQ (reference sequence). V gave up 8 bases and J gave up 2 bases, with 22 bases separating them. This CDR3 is CASSTPRGSVAYNEQFF. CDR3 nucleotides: TGTGCCAGCTCCACCCCCAGGGGTTCGGTCGCCTACAATGAGCAGTTCTTC.

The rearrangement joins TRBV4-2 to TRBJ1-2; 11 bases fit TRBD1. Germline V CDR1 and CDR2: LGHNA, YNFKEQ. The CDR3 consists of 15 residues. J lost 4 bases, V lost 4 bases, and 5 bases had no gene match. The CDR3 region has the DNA TGTGCCAGCAGCCCCGGGACAGGGGGGGCCTATGGCTACACCTTC. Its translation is CASSPGTGGAYGYTF.

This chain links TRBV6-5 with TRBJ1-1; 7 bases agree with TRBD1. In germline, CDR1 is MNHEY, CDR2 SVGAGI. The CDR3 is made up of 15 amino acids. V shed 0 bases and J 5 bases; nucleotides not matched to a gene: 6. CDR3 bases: TGTGCCAGCAGTTACTCTGACAGGGTTGGAACTGAAGCTTTCTTT. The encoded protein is CASSYSDRVGTEAFF.

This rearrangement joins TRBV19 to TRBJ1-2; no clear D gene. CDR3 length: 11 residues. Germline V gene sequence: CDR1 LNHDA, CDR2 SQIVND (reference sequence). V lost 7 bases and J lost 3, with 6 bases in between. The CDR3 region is CASNTYYGYTF. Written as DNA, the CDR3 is TGTGCCAGTAACACGTACTATGGCTACACCTTC.

The CDR3 DNA reads as TGTGCCAGCAGCTCCCAGGGGGACACTGAAGCTTTCTTT. It encodes CASSSQGDTEAFF. The rearrangement joins TRBV11-2 to TRBJ1-1, with 7 nucleotides matching TRBD1. V shed 4 bases and J 3 bases; nucleotides not matched to a gene: 2. CDR3 size: 13 residues. CDR1 is SGHAT and CDR2 is FQNNGV in the germline V gene.

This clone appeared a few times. Here the CDR3 reads CSAGARQGEQYF. The DNA of the CDR3 is TGCAGCGCTGGGGCCAGGCAGGGCGAGCAGTACTTC. The gene calls are TRBV29-1 and TRBJ2-7, with TRBD1 as a possible D gene (5 bases). The CDR3 sequence is 12 residues long. The germline gives CDR1 SQVTM, CDR2 ANQGSEA. Trimming pared 7 bases from V and 6 bases from J, leaving 16 bases between.

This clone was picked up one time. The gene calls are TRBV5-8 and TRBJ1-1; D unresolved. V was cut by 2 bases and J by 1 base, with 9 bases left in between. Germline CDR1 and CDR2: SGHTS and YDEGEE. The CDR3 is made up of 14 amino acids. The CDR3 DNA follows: TGTGCCAGCAGCTTTGGTCCGGGGAACACTGAAGCTTTCTTT. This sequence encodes CASSFGPGNTEAFF.

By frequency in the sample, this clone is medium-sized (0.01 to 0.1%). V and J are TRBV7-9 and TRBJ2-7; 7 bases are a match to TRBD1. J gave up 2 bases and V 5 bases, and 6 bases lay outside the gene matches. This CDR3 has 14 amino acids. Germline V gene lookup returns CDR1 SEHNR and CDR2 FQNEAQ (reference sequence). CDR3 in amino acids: CASSDRVSTYEQYF. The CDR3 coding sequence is TGTGCCAGCAGCGACAGGGTCTCTACCTACGAGCAGTACTTC.

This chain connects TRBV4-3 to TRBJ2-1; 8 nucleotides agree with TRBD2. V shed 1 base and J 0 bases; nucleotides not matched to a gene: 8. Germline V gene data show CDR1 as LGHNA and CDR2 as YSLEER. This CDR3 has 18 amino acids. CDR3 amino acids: CASSQAGGRGGSYNEQFF. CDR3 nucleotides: TGCGCCAGCAGCCAAGCGGGGGGGCGGGGAGGCTCCTACAATGAGCAGTTCTTC.

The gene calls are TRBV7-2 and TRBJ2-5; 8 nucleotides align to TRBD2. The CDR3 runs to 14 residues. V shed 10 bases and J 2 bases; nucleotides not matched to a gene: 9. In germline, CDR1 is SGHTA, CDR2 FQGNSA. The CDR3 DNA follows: TGTGCCACCGGCAAGCGGGAGAGTCAAGAGACCCAGTACTTC. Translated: CATGKRESQETQYF. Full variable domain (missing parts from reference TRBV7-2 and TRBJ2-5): GAGVSQSPSNKVTEKGKDVELRCDPISGHTALYWYRQSLGQGLEFLIYFQGNSAPDKSGLPSDRFSAERTGGSVSTLTIQRTQQEDSAVYLCATGKRESQETQYFGPGTRLLVL.

The CDR3 reads CASSLGADGRLSGELFF. Written as DNA, the CDR3 is TGTGCCAGCAGCTTAGGGGCCGATGGGCGGTTGTCCGGGGAGCTGTTTTTT. The chain uses TRBV7-2 and TRBJ2-2; no reliable D call. The germline CDR1 and CDR2 sequences are SGHTA and FQGNSA. V was shortened by 1 base and J by 6 bases, with 18 bases between the two germline ends. This CDR3 has 17 amino acids.

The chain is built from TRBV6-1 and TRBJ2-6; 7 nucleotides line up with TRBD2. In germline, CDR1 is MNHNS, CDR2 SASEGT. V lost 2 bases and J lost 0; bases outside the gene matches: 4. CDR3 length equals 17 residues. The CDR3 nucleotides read TGTGCCAGCAGTGAACTGGGGGGGAGCTCTGGGGCCAACGTCCTGACTTTC. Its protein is CASSELGGSSGANVLTF.

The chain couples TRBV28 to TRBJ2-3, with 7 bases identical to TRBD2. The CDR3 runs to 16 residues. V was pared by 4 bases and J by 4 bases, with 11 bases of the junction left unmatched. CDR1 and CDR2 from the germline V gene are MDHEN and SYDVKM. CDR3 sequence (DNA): TGTGCCAGCAGTTCACGGATGGCGGGAGTCGCAGATACGCAGTATTTT. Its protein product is CASSSRMAGVADTQYF.

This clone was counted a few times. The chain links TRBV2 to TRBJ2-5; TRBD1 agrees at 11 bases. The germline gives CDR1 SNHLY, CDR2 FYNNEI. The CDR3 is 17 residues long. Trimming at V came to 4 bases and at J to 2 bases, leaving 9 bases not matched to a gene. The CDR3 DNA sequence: TGTGCCAGCAGTGGACGGACAGGGGGCGGTTTACAAGAGACCCAGTACTTC. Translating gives CASSGRTGGGLQETQYF.

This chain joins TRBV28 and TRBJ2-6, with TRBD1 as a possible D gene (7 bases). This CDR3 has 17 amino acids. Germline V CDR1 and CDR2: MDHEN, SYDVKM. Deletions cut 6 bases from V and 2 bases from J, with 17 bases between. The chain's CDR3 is CASRPDRRRAGANVLTF. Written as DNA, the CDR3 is TGTGCCAGCAGACCGGACAGGAGGAGGGCTGGGGCCAACGTCCTGACTTTC.

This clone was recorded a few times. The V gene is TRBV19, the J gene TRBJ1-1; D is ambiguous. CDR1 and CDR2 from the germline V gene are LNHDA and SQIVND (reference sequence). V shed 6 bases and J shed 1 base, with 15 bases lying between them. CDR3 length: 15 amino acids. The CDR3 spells CASSQPSGENTEAFF. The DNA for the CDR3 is TGTGCCAGTAGCCAGCCGAGTGGAGAGAACACTGAAGCTTTCTTT.

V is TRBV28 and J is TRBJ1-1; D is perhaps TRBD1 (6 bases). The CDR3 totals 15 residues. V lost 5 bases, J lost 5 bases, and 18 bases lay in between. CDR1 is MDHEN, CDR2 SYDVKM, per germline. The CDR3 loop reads CASSMGGTRGTEAFF. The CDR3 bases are TGTGCCAGCAGTATGGGGGGGACACGGGGTACTGAAGCTTTCTTT.

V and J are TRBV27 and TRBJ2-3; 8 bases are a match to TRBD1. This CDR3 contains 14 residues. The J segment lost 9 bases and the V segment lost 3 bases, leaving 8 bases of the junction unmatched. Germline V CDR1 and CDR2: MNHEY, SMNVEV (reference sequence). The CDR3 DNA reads TGTGCCAGCAGTTTTCAATCCCAGGGGGCGACGCAGTATTTT. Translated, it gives CASSFQSQGATQYF.

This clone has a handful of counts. CDR3 nucleotides: TGTGCCAGCAGCTCCGGGCCTGCCGAGGGCACTGAAGCTTTCTTT. Encoded protein: CASSSGPAEGTEAFF. V and J are TRBV5-6 and TRBJ1-1; D is ambiguous. The V and J ends lost 3 bases and 4 bases respectively, with 16 bases between them. The CDR3 length is 15 residues. Germline CDR1 SGHDT, CDR2 YYEEEE.

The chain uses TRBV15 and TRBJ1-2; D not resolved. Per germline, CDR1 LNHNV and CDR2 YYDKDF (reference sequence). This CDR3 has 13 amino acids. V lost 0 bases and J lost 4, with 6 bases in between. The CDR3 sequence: CATSRDGLYGYTF. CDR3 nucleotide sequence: TGTGCCACCAGCAGAGACGGGCTCTATGGCTACACCTTC.

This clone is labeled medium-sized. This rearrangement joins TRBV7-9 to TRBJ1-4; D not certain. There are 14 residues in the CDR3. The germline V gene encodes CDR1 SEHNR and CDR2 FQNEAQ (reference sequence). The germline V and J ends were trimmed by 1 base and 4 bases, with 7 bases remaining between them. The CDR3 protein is CASSLGGNNEKLFF. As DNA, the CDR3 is TGTGCCAGCAGCTTAGGGGGAAATAATGAAAAACTGTTTTTT. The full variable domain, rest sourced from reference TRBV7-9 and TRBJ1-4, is DTGVSQNPRHKITKRGQNVTFRCDPISEHNRLYWYRQTLGQGPEFLTYFQNEAQLEKSRLLSDRFSAERPKGSFSTLEIQRTEQGDSAMYLCASSLGGNNEKLFFGSGTQLSVL.

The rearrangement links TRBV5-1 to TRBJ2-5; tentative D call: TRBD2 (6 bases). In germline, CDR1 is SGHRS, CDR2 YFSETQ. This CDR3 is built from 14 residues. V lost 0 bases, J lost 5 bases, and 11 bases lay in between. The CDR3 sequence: CASSLGRGLETQYF. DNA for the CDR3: TGCGCCAGCAGCTTGGGGAGGGGTTTGGAGACCCAGTACTTC. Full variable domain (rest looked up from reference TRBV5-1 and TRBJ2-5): KAGVTQTPRYLIKTRGQQVTLSCSPISGHRSVSWYQQTPGQGLQFLFEYFSETQRNKGNFPGRFSGRQFSNSRSEMNVSTLELGDSALYLCASSLGRGLETQYFGPGTRLLVL.